The clone carrying this T cell receptor beta chain came up a few times. These data originate in a study of cytomegalovirus exposure and HLA in healthy donors. This CDR3 comprises 15 residues. V was clipped by 1 base and J by 6 bases; unmatched bases: 5. Germline CDR1 and CDR2: MNHNS and SASEGT. It was with 60 Vbeta and 13 Jbeta primers that the PCR ran. This table comes from immunoSEQ multiplex PCR, and its TCRdb copy is limited to in-frame clones, with some not included. The repertoire includes under 200,000 clones, over 80% of them detected once, and less than 1.6% sits in the top ten. The chain recombines TRBV6-1 with TRBJ1-2; 10 positions match TRBD1. The source of this sequence is a girl aged 5 to 17 in good health and CMV-seropositive. Material: PBMCs. The CDR3 loop is CASSEVEGTGDGYTF. As DNA, the CDR3 is TGTGCCAGCAGTGAAGTAGAGGGGACAGGGGATGGCTACACCTTC.